This T cell receptor (beta chain) was captured in a study of T cells in Graves' hyperthyroidism and ophthalmopathy. CDR3 size: 13 residues. The V end lost 0 bases, the J end lost 3 bases, and 3 bases lay between the germline ends. This clonotype was detected many times. Antigen unknown. Regions amplified from RNA transcripts were the TCR beta CDR3 regions. Using the HTBI primer set, a first-round RT-PCR was run on the TCR CDR3. MiXCR was run by TCRdb on the multiplex PCR reads, yielding one entry per CDR3 protein. The sample lists around 420,000 distinct CDR3 sequences, about 13% occurring once. Study-wide results and limits: Classification by a 13 V-J model distinguished ophthalmopathy from stable hyperthyroidism. Model output signaled ophthalmopathy a median approximately 6.2 months ahead of onset. The majority of expanded thyroid clonotypes above 0.001 also appeared in blood.

Patients with uncontrolled infections, other autoimmune diseases, pregnancy or lactation were excluded. The source is a woman between 18 and 29 years old with Graves' hyperthyroidism. What was sequenced was blood. This sequence joins TRBV12-3 or TRBV12-4 and TRBJ2-1; D remains unclear. CDR3 DNA: TGTGCCAGCAGTTTAGCTAGCTACAATGAGCAGTTCTTC. Residues: CASSLASYNEQFF.